This T cell receptor (beta chain) was identified in a study of T cell changes during pregnancy in multiple sclerosis. The ends lost 4 bases at V and 2 bases at J; junction bases unmatched: 4. The CDR3 is made up of 15 amino acids. The germline gives CDR1 SGHNT, CDR2 YYREEE (reference sequence). Libraries were prepared by immunoSEQ multiplex PCR; TCRdb keeps only in-frame clonotypes and omits some of them. The data contain tens of thousands of clones, about 88% of them singletons. The chain couples TRBV5-4 to TRBJ2-1; 9 nucleotides line up with TRBD1. The sequence was collected from a female donor with multiple sclerosis, enrolled in a pregnancy study. The sequences come from CD4+ T cells from peripheral blood mononuclear cells, collected in the first trimester of pregnancy. CDR3 loop: CASSQGQGTYNEQFF. The CDR3 DNA is TGTGCCAGCAGCCAAGGACAGGGGACCTACAATGAGCAGTTCTTC.